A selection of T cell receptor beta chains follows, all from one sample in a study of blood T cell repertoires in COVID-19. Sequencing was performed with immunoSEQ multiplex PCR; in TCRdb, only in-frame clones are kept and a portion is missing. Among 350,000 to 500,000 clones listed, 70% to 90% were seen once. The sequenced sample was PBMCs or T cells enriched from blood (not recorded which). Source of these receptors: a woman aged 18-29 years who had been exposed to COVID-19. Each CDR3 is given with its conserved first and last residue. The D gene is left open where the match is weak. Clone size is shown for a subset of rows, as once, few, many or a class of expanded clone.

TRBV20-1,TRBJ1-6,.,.,CSASVGDYNSPLHF,TGCAGTGCTAGTGTAGGAGACTATAATTCACCCCTCCACTTT
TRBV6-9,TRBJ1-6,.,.,CATSQGSSYNSPLHF,TGTGCCACCTCGCAGGGTAGCTCCTATAATTCACCCCTCCACTTT
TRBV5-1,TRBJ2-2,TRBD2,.,CASSWGIAGGNTGELFF,TGCGCCAGCAGCTGGGGGATAGCGGGAGGTAACACCGGGGAGCTGTTTTTT
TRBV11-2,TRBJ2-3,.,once,CASSPGGSGAYTDTQYF,TGTGCCAGCAGCCCAGGGGGTAGCGGGGCTTACACAGATACGCAGTATTTT
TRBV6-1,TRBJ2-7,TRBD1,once,CASSEGNPYRDRGSYEQYF,TGTGCCAGCAGTGAAGGTAACCCCTACCGGGACAGGGGGAGCTACGAGCAGTACTTC
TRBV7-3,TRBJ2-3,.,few,CASSLVGRGVVTDTQYF,TGTGCCAGCAGCTTGGTCGGTCGCGGGGTCGTCACAGATACGCAGTATTTT
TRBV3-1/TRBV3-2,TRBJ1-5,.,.,CASSPAVPRSYQPQHF,TGTGCCAGCAGCCCCGCTGTCCCCCGCAGTTACCAGCCCCAGCATTTT
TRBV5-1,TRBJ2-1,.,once,CASSLNPGTRDEQFF,TGCGCCAGCAGCTTGAACCCAGGGACTCGGGATGAGCAGTTCTTC
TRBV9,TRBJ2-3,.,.,CASSVGRWDTQYF,TGTGCCAGCAGCGTAGGGAGGTGGGATACGCAGTATTTT
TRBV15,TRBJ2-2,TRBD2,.,CATSSSAAGETGELFF,TGTGCCACCAGCAGTTCAGCAGCGGGAGAAACCGGGGAGCTGTTTTTT
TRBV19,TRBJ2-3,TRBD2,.,CASSGGRPGDTQYF,TGTGCCAGTTCTGGCGGGAGGCCGGGGGATACGCAGTATTTT
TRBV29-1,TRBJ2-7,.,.,CSVVYQEPHEQYF,TGCAGCGTTGTGTACCAAGAGCCCCACGAGCAGTACTTC
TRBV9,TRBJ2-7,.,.,CASSAWGGGEYEQYF,TGTGCCAGCAGCGCCTGGGGCGGAGGGGAGTACGAGCAGTACTTC
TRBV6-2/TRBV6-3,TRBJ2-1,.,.,CASSYSASISLYNEQFF,TGTGCCAGCAGTTACTCGGCTTCGATCTCCCTCTACAATGAGCAGTTCTTC
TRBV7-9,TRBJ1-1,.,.,CASSLGGSANTEAFF,TGTGCCAGCAGCTTAGGAGGGTCAGCGAACACTGAAGCTTTCTTT
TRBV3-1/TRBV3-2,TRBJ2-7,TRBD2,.,CASSQVVGRRSYEQYF,TGTGCCAGCAGCCAAGTGGTCGGGAGGCGCTCCTACGAGCAGTACTTC
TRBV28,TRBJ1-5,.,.,CASNRERDQRPQHF,TGTGCCAGCAACAGGGAGAGGGACCAGAGGCCCCAGCATTTT
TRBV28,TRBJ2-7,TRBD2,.,CASSFGGEQYF,TGTGCCAGCAGTTTCGGGGGGGAGCAGTACTTC
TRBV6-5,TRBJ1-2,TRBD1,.,CASRGQGAFNYGYTF,TGTGCCAGCAGGGGACAGGGGGCCTTTAACTATGGCTACACCTTC
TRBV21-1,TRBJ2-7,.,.,CASSKGGQAYEQYF,TGTGCCAGCAGCAAAGGTGGACAGGCCTACGAGCAGTACTTC
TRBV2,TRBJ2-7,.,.,CASSYTGYEQYF,TGTGCCAGCAGCTACACAGGCTACGAGCAGTACTTC
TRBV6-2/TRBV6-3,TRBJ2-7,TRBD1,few,CASSYGGQASEQYF,TGTGCCAGCAGTTACGGCGGACAGGCCAGCGAGCAGTACTTC